Here is one T cell receptor beta chain with its context. This entry belongs to a study of blood T cell repertoires in COVID-19. In the study overall: Sites in the United States, Italy and Spain provided acute and convalescent COVID-19 samples. T cells, B-cell-depleted T cells, or PBMCs supplied cDNA or gDNA.

Authors' methods: Amplification of reference gene primers provided the estimated nucleated cell counts. This table comes from immunoSEQ multiplex PCR, and its TCRdb copy is limited to in-frame clones, with some not included. V, J and clone size reflect that table, while D and trimming were determined from the DNA. The profile shows 120,000 to 150,000 clones, roughly 80% of them singletons. The material sequenced was peripheral blood. This receptor was obtained from a human donor in a cohort sampled during active COVID-19.

The CDR3 loop reads CASSVTAAYEQYF. The CDR3 DNA is TGTGCCAGCAGTGTAACGGCGGCCTACGAGCAGTACTTC. This chain links TRBV28 with TRBJ2-7; D is unclear. V lost 5 bases, J lost 2 bases, and 10 bases lay in between. The CDR3 is made up of 13 amino acids. Germline CDR1 reads MDHEN; CDR2 reads SYDVKM.